This T cell receptor beta chain comes out of a study of PD-1 blockade in mismatch repair-deficient tumors. From germline, CDR1 is SGHRS and CDR2 YFSETQ. V was trimmed by 0 bases and J by 5 bases, leaving 11 bases between them. The CDR3 has 14 amino acids. TCRs were sequenced from a few patients responding to pembrolizumab. To note about this clone: What it recognizes is unknown.

Clones were sequenced by immunoSEQ multiplex PCR, and TCRdb holds only the in-frame ones, with some missing. The table has under 150,000 clones, about nine tenths seen once. Whole-study results and caveats: Rapid post-treatment expansion, then contraction, generally preceding radiologic response, marked tumor-resident clones.

The input for sequencing was peripheral blood, taken approximately 70 weeks after starting pembrolizumab. The clonotype was recovered from an adult with mismatch repair-deficient cancer. The chain uses TRBV5-1 and TRBJ2-5, with a tentative D call TRBD2 (5 bases). The CDR3 here is CASSLERHGETQYF. The CDR3 coding sequence is TGCGCCAGCAGCTTGGAGCGGCACGGGGAGACCCAGTACTTC.